The source of this T cell receptor beta chain is a study of Graves' ophthalmopathy and Graves' hyperthyroidism. Study-wide points: Ophthalmopathy could be told apart from stable hyperthyroidism by a 13-signature model (about 89% sensitivity, around 78% specificity).

On this clonotype itself: Its specificity is not known.

RNA transcripts served as template for amplifying TCR beta CDR3 sequences. Following a first-round RT-PCR that used HTBI primers, a second-round multiplex PCR was carried out. One entry per CDR3 protein, called by TCRdb with MiXCR from the multiplex PCR reads. In the table there are a few hundred thousand distinct CDR3 sequences, approximately 21% of which are singletons. This CDR3 has 14 amino acids. The germline V gene has CDR1 KGHSH and CDR2 LQKENI. Unmatched junction bases numbered 2, after V lost 1 base and J lost 5 bases. Calling hyperthyroidism stable required that no ophthalmopathy show up within 18 months of follow-up. Diagnosis relied on clinical symptoms, serum thyroxine, TRAb, thyroid ultrasound and orbital computed tomography.

The chain uses TRBV18 and TRBJ2-7; 10 bases align to TRBD1. Sequenced: peripheral blood. This receptor was identified in a woman younger than 35 with stable Graves' hyperthyroidism. CDR3 region: CASSPRQGADEQYF. CDR3 DNA: TGTGCCAGCTCACCACGACAGGGGGCCGACGAGCAGTACTTC.